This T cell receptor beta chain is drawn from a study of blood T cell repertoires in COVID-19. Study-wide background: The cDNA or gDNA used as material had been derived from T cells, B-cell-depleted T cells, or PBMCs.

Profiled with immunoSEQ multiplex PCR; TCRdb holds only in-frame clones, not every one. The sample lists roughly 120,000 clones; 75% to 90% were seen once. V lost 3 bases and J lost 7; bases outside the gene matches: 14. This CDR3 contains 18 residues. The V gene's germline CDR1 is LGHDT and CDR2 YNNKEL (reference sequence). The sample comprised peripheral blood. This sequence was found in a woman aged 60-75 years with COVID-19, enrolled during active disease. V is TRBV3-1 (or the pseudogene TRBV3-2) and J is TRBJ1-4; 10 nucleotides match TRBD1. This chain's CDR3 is CASSHTPGQGSFSEKLFF. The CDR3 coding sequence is TGTGCCAGCAGCCATACCCCGGGACAGGGGAGCTTTAGTGAAAAACTGTTTTTT.